This TCR beta chain was observed in a study of blood T cells in healthy people across ages. Study-wide results and limits: Per million T cells, the diversity of TCR beta decreased roughly linearly as age advanced.

The CDR3 is made up of 13 amino acids. From germline, CDR1 is SEHNR and CDR2 FQNEAQ (reference sequence). It was with a sample-barcoded 5' primer and a J-beta primer mix that a second PCR of roughly 6 to 12 cycles was run. Per-sample output comprised a minimum of 3 million paired-end reads containing CDR3. TCRdb used MiXCR to reprocess the 5' RACE reads, holding one entry per CDR3 protein. The repertoire holds about 570,000 distinct CDR3 sequences, with approximately 25% as singletons. This clonotype was found a few times. Its target is not known. The clonotype was recovered from a woman in her 70s in good health. The chain carries TRBV7-9 and TRBJ1-1; D is ambiguous. Source material: blood. The DNA for the CDR3 is TGTGCGCGGGCAGGCCTCCCGAGGACTGAAGCTTTCTTT. The encoded protein is CARAGLPRTEAFF.